This T cell receptor beta chain was captured in a study of siplizumab effects on memory and regulatory T cells. Trimming pared 2 bases from V and 2 bases from J, leaving 15 bases between. Germline values: CDR1 SGHRS, CDR2 YFSETQ. This CDR3 region has 16 residues. The assay covered 95,000 to 100,000 TCR templates per sample. Sequencing was performed with immunoSEQ multiplex PCR; in TCRdb, only in-frame clones are kept and a portion is missing. The profile shows 90,000 to 95,000 clones, 80% to 95% of them singletons. Study-level results: Memory cells seemed less diverse than naive T cells, which also seemed major contributors to the alloresponse. Proliferating Tregs taken from siplizumab cultures were not shown to have a confirmed suppressive function. Where siplizumab was present, mappable alloreactive CD4+ clones averaged around 70% Treg-derived, compared with more than 25% in controls.

The sample holds one count of this clone. The antigen remains undetermined. The receptor's source is a human donor in good health. Sequenced material: CD8+ T cells sorted from blood. This chain links TRBV5-1 with TRBJ2-3, with D possibly being TRBD2 (6 bases). Here the CDR3 DNA reads TGCGCCAGCAGCTTTGGGCTAGCGAAGGTCACAGATACGCAGTATTTT. Translating it yields CASSFGLAKVTDTQYF.